Given below is one TCR beta chain in context. Its target is not known. The data derive from a study of T cell responses to AZD1222 COVID-19 vaccine. Some second doses came at about 4 weeks and others at about 12 weeks; these were pooled. Findings of the study overall: The donors showed a predominance of white British ancestry and of females, with possible underestimation of clonal diversity. Dominant CD4 TCR responses targeted spike regions 160-218 and 743-854. Only six individuals given AZD1222 were seropositive at baseline.

Produced via immunoSEQ multiplex PCR; TCRdb's table is partial and in-frame only. The sample consists of roughly 120,000 clones, around 88% of them appearing once. Trimming took off 0 bases at V and 12 bases at J, with 25 bases between the two ends. From germline, CDR1 is SGDLS and CDR2 YYNGEE. The CDR3 sequence is 17 residues long. The clonotype was recovered from an adult who received the AZD1222 COVID-19 vaccine. The sequenced sample was peripheral blood, obtained 28 days after the second AZD1222 dose. The rearrangement links TRBV9 to TRBJ2-1; TRBD2 is a possible D gene (6 bases). In DNA, the CDR3 is TGTGCCAGCAGCGTAGCTACCCAGGAGGGACCGGATTTAGGGCAGTTCTTC. Protein: CASSVATQEGPDLGQFF.